Each of the 12 T cell receptor beta chains below was sequenced from the same sample in a study of blood T cell repertoires in COVID-19. Method: immunoSEQ multiplex PCR; TCRdb's copy keeps in-frame clones and lacks some. In the table there are some 390,000 clones, over 75% of which are singletons. Input material: peripheral blood. All receptors come from a woman aged 40 to 55 with COVID-19, enrolled during active disease.

The table lists this clone with a count of one. J is TRBJ2-3 and V is TRBV5-4; a weak D match, TRBD1 (6 bases). The CDR3 has 14 residues. Germline V gene sequence: CDR1 SGHNT, CDR2 YYREEE (reference sequence). Trimming pared 7 bases from V and 0 bases from J, leaving 12 bases between. Here the CDR3 DNA reads TGTGCCAGCGTAGGGACAACTAGCACAGATACGCAGTATTTT. Protein sequence: CASVGTTSTDTQYF.

This clone was recorded only once. V is TRBV7-9 and J is TRBJ2-1; possible D gene TRBD1, 5 bases. This CDR3 is built from 15 residues. The ends were cut back, 1 base at V and 10 bases at J, with 17 bases in the middle. Germline assignment: CDR1 SEHNR and CDR2 FQNEAQ (reference sequence). The CDR3, as DNA: TGTGCCAGCAGCTTAGTAACGGTAGGGGTGAAGGAGCAGTTCTTC. Its protein is CASSLVTVGVKEQFF.

V usage is TRBV12-3 or TRBV12-4 and J usage is TRBJ1-3, with 8 nucleotides matching TRBD1. This CDR3 is built from 13 residues. J gave up 4 bases and V 11 bases, and 7 bases lay outside the gene matches. The CDR3 sequence: CACDRGAGNTIYF. The DNA of the CDR3 is TGTGCCTGCGACAGGGGCGCGGGAAACACCATATATTTT.

This clone was counted between two and nine times. The V and J genes are TRBV5-1 and TRBJ2-7, with TRBD1 matching over 11 bases. This CDR3 is 15 amino acids long. After removal of 3 bases from V and 0 bases from J, the junction contained 2 bases not matched to a gene. Germline CDR1 is SGHRS and CDR2 is YFSETQ. CDR3 residues: CASSWGTGGSYEQYF. The CDR3 nucleotides read TGCGCCAGCAGCTGGGGGACAGGGGGCTCCTACGAGCAGTACTTC.

The rearrangement links TRBV28 to TRBJ2-7, with 8 positions matching TRBD1. The junction had 3 bases not matched to a gene; V was cut back by 3 bases and J by 2 bases. This CDR3 is built from 14 residues. Germline CDR1 MDHEN, CDR2 SYDVKM. The CDR3 here is CASSFTQGAYEQYF. CDR3 nucleotide sequence: TGTGCCAGCAGTTTCACACAGGGGGCCTACGAGCAGTACTTC.

V gene TRBV12-5 combines with J gene TRBJ1-1; tentative D call: TRBD1 (5 bases). With 6 bases removed from V and 4 bases from J, the gap between germline ends came to 15 bases. The CDR3 is made up of 14 amino acids. Germline loops: CDR1 LGHNT, CDR2 FRNRAP. CDR3 loop: CASGNRIPTTEAFF. CDR3 nucleotides: TGTGCTAGTGGGAACAGGATACCGACCACTGAAGCTTTCTTT.

On this clone itself: The identical CDR3 is also encoded by other nucleotide sequences in the sample. The V call is TRBV19, the J call TRBJ1-5; D is perhaps TRBD1 (6 bases). The CDR3 spans 14 residues. Germline V gene data show CDR1 as LNHDA and CDR2 as SQIVND (reference sequence). Trimming cost V 3 bases and J 2 bases, with 8 bases left between them. CDR3 amino acids: CASSISGGNQPQHF. The CDR3 DNA reads as TGTGCCAGTAGTATTTCAGGGGGCAATCAGCCCCAGCATTTT.

The J gene is TRBJ2-1, the V gene TRBV5-8, with 8 positions matching TRBD1. After removal of 7 bases from V and 3 bases from J, the junction contained 9 bases not matched to a gene. This CDR3 has 15 residues. Germline values: CDR1 SGHTS, CDR2 YDEGEE. This CDR3 reads CASGWTGRSYNEQFF. The CDR3 bases are TGTGCCAGCGGATGGACAGGGAGGAGCTACAATGAGCAGTTCTTC.

The gene calls are TRBV11-2 and TRBJ2-3; the D gene is possibly TRBD1 (6 bases). The CDR3 is 12 residues long. In germline, CDR1 is SGHAT, CDR2 FQNNGV. Trimming removed 1 base from V and 7 bases from J, with 6 bases in between. The CDR3 reads CASSLGGHTQYF. CDR3 sequence (DNA): TGTGCCAGCAGCTTAGGGGGGCATACGCAGTATTTT.

V and J are TRBV28 and TRBJ2-1, with 10 bases fitting TRBD2. CDR1 and CDR2 (germline): MDHEN, SYDVKM. V lost 1 base, J lost 4 bases, and 1 base stayed unmatched. The CDR3 has 15 amino acids. Here the CDR3 reads CASSLLLAGYNEQFF. The CDR3 region has the DNA TGTGCCAGCAGTTTATTACTAGCGGGGTACAATGAGCAGTTCTTC.

J is TRBJ1-4 and V is TRBV19; D possibly corresponds to TRBD1 (5 bases). Per the germline V gene, CDR1 is LNHDA and CDR2 is SQIVND (reference sequence). V lost 3 bases and J lost 7, with 9 bases in between. There are 13 residues in the CDR3. The CDR3 here is CASSMGQGEKLFF. As DNA, the CDR3 is TGTGCCAGTAGTATGGGGCAGGGTGAAAAACTGTTTTTT.

The chain has TRBV18 and TRBJ1-2; D is possibly TRBD1 (6 bases). V was clipped by 6 bases and J by 8 bases, with 16 bases between them. CDR1 and CDR2 from the germline V gene are KGHSH and LQKENI. The CDR3 spans 13 residues. Written as DNA, the CDR3 is TGTGCCAGCTCGCCTACAGGGAGCAGGGGCTACACCTTC. Amino acid sequence: CASSPTGSRGYTF.